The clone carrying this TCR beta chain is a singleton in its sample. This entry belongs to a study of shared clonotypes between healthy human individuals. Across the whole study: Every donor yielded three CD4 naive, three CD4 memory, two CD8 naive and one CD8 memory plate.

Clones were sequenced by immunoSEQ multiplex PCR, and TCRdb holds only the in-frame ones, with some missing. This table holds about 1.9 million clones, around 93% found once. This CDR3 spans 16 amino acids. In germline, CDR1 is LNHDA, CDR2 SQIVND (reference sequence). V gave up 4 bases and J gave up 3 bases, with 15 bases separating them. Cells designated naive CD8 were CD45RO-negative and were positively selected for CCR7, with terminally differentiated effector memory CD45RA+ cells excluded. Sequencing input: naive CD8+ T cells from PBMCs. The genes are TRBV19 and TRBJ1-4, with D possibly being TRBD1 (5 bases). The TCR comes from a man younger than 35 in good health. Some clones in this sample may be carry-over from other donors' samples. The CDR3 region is CASSRLEGRPNEKLFF. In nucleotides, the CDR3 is TGTGCCAGTAGTAGATTGGAGGGGAGGCCTAATGAAAAACTGTTTTTT.